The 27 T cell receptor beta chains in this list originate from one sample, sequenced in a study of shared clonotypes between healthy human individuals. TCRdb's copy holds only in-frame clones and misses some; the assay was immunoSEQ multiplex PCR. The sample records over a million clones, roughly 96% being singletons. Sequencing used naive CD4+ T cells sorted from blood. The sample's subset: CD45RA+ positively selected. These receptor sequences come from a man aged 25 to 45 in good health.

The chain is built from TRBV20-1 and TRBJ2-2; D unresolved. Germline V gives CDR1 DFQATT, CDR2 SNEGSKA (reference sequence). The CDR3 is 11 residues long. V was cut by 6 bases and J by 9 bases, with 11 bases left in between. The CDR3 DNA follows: TGCAGTGCCCAGAGCATAAGGGAGCTGTTTTTT. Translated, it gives CSAQSIRELFF.

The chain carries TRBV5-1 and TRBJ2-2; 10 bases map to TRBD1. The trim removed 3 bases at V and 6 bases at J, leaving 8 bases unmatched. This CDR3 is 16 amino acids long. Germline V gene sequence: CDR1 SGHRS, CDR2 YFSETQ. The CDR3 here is CASSSKGTGDAGELFF. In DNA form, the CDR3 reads TGCGCCAGCAGCTCGAAAGGGACAGGGGATGCCGGGGAGCTGTTTTTT. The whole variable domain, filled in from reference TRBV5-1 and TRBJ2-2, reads KAGVTQTPRYLIKTRGQQVTLSCSPISGHRSVSWYQQTPGQGLQFLFEYFSETQRNKGNFPGRFSGRQFSNSRSEMNVSTLELGDSALYLCASSSKGTGDAGELFFGEGSRLTVL.

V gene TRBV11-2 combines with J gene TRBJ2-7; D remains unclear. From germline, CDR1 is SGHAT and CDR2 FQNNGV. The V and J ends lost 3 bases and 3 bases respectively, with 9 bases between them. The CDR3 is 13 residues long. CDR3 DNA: TGTGCCAGCAGCTTGGCCACGATCTACGAGCAGTACTTC. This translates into CASSLATIYEQYF.

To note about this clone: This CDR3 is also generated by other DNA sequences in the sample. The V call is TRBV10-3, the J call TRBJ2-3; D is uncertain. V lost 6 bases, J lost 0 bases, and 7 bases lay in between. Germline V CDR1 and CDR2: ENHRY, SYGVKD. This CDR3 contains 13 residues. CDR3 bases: TGTGCCATCAGCGAGCTCAGCACAGATACGCAGTATTTT. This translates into CAISELSTDTQYF.

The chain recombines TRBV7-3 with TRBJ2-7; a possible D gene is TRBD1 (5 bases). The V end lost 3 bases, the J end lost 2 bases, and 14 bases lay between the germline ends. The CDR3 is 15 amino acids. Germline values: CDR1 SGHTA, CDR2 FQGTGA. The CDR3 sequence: CASSFDSHSTYEQYF. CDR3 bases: TGTGCCAGCAGCTTCGACAGCCACTCAACCTACGAGCAGTACTTC.

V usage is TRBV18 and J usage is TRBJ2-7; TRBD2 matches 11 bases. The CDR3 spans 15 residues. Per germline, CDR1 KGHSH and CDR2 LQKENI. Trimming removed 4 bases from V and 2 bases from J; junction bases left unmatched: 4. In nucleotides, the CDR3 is TGTGCCAGCTCACTGACTAGCGGGGCTACCTACGAGCAGTACTTC. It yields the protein CASSLTSGATYEQYF.

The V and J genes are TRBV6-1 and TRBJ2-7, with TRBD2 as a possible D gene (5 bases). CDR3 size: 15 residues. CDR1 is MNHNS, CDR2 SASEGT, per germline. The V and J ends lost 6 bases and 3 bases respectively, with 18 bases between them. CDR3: CASSRGFDRGYEQYF. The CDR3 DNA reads TGTGCCAGCAGCAGAGGGTTCGACCGGGGCTACGAGCAGTACTTC.

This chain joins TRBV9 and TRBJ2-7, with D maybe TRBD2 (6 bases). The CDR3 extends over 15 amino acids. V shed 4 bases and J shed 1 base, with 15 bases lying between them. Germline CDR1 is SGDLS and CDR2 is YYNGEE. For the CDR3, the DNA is TGTGCCAGCAGCCCCAGACTAGTGGGGTCCTACGAGCAGTACTTC. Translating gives CASSPRLVGSYEQYF.

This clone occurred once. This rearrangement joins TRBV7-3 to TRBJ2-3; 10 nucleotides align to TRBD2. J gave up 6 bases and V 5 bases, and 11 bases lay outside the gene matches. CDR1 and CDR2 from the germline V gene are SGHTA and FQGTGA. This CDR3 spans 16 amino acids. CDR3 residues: CASSPRVAGGMDTQYF. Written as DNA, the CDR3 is TGTGCCAGCAGCCCTCGGGTAGCGGGAGGCATGGATACGCAGTATTTT.

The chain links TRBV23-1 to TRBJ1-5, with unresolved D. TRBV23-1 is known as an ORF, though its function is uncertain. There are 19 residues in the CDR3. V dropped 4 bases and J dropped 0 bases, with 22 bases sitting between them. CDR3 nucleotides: TGCGCCAGCAGTCCGAGCTGGGGAAGCGGTGTAACTAGCAATCAGCCCCAGCATTTT. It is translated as CASSPSWGSGVTSNQPQHF.

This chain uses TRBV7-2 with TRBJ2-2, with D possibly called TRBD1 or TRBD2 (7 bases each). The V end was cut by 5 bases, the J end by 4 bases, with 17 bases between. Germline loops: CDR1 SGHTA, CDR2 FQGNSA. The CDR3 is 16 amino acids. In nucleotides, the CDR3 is TGTGCCAGCAGCCCCGGAGGCAGGGGGGGCACCGGGGAGCTGTTTTTT. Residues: CASSPGGRGGTGELFF.

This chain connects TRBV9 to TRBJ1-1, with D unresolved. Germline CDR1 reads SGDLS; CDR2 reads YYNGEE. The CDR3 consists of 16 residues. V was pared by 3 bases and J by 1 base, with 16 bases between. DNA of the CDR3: TGTGCCAGCAGCGACTTCACAGCCGGGAAGAACACTGAAGCTTTCTTT. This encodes CASSDFTAGKNTEAFF.

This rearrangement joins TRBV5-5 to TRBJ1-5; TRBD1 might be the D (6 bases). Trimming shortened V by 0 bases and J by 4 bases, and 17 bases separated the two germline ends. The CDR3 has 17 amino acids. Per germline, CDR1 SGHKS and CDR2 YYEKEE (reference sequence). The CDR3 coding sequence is TGTGCCAGCAGCTTGGTTGGGCAGGGGCTTTCAAATCAGCCCCAGCATTTT. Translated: CASSLVGQGLSNQPQHF.

Here the CDR3 DNA reads TGTGCCAGTAGTACCCGGGGGCGCAGCGGGAGTTTCTCCTACGAGCAGTACTTC. This sequence encodes CASSTRGRSGSFSYEQYF. This rearrangement joins TRBV19 to TRBJ2-7, with 8 positions matching TRBD2. V dropped 4 bases and J dropped 0; count of bases not matched to a gene: 14. The CDR3 runs to 18 residues. CDR1 LNHDA and CDR2 SQIVND come from the germline V gene (reference sequence).

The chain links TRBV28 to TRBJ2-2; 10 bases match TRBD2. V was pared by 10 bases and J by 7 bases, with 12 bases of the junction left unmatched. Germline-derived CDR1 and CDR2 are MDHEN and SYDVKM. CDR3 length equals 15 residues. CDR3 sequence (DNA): TGTGCCACCGACAAAAGCGGGAGGGCTGGCGGGGAGCTGTTTTTT. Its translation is CATDKSGRAGGELFF.

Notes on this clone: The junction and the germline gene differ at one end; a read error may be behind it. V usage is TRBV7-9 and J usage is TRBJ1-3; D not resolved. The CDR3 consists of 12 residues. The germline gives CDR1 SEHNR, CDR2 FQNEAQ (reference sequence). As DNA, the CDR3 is TGTGCCAGCAGCCCGGCGGCTAAGCTGAGTGGCTTC. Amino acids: CASSPAAKLSGF.

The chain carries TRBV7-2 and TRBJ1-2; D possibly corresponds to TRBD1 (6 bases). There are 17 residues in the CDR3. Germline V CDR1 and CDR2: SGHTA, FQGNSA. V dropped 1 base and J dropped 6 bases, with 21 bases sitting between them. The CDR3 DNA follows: TGTGCCAGCAGCTTAGGGACGGCAGGGGATATTAAGGATGGCTACACCTTC. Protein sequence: CASSLGTAGDIKDGYTF.

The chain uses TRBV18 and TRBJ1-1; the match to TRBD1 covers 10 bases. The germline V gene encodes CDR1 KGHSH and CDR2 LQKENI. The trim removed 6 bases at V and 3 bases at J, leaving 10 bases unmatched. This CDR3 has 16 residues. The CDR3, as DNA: TGTGCCAGCTCGTCTCGGACAGGGGGTAAGCACACTGAAGCTTTCTTT. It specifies CASSSRTGGKHTEAFF.

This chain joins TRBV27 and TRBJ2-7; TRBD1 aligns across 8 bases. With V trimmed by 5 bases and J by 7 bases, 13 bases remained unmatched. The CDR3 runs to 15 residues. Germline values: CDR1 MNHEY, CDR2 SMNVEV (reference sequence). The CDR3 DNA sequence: TGTGCCAGCAGTCCCCGACAGGGGCGCGCGGGGGAGCAGTACTTC. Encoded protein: CASSPRQGRAGEQYF.

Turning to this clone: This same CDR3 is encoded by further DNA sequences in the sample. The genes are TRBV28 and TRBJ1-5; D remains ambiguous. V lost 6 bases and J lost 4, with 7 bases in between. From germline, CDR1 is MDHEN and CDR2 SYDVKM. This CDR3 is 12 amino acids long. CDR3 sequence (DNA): TGTGCCAGCAGATCGGGTAATCAGCCCCAGCATTTT. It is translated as CASRSGNQPQHF.

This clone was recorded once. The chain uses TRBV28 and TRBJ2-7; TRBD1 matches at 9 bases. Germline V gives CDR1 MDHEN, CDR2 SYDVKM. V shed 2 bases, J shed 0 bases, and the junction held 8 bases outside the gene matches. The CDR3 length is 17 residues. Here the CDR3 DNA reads TGTGCCAGCAGTTTAATCGGGACAGGGTTCCGCTCCTACGAGCAGTACTTC. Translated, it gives CASSLIGTGFRSYEQYF. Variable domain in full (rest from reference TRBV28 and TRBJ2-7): DVKVTQSSRYLVKRTGEKVFLECVQDMDHENMFWYRQDPGLGLRLIYFSYDVKMKEKGDIPEGYSVSREKKERFSLILESASTNQTSMYLCASSLIGTGFRSYEQYFGPGTRLTVT.

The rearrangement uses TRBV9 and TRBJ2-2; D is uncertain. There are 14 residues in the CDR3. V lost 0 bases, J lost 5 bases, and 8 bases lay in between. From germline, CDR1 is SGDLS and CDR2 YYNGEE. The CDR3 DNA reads TGTGCCAGCAGCGTAGTCCCGGTTACCGGGGAGCTGTTTTTT. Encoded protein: CASSVVPVTGELFF.

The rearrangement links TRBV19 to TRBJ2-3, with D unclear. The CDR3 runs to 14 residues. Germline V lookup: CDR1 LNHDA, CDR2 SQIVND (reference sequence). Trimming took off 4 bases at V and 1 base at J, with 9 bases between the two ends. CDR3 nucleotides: TGTGCCAGTAGTAAAAGGATGGGCACAGATACGCAGTATTTT. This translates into CASSKRMGTDTQYF.

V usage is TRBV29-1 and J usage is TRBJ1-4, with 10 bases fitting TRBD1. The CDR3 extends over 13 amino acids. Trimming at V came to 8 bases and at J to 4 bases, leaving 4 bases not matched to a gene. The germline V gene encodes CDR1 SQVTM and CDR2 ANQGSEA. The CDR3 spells CSIRDRGNEKLFF. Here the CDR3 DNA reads TGCAGCATCAGGGACAGGGGTAATGAAAAACTGTTTTTT.

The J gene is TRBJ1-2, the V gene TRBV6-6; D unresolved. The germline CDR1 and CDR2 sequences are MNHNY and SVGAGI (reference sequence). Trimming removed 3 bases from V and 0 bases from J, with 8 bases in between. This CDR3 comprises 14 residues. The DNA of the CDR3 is TGTGCCAGCAGTTATCTGGGCCCTAACTATGGCTACACCTTC. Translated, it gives CASSYLGPNYGYTF.

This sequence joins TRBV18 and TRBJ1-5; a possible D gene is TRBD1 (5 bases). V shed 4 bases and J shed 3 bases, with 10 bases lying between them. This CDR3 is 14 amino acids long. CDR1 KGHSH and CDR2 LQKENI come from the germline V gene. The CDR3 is CASSLGAFNQPQHF. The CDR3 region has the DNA TGTGCCAGCTCACTAGGGGCCTTCAATCAGCCCCAGCATTTT.

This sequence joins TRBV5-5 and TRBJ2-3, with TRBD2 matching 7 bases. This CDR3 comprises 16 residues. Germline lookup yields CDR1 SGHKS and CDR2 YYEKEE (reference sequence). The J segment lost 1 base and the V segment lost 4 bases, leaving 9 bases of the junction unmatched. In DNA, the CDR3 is TGTGCCAGCAGCGCTACCCTTACTAGCGGCACAGATACGCAGTATTTT. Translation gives CASSATLTSGTDTQYF.